This entry lists 7 T cell receptor beta chains sequenced from one sample in a study of T-cell reconstitution after alpha-beta-depleted transplantation in children. It was with unique molecular identifiers that the TCRbeta library was prepared. MiXCR, applied by TCRdb to the PCR reads, yields one record per CDR3 protein. The sample shows a few hundred thousand distinct CDR3 sequences, around 7% of them seen only once. The sequenced sample was PBMCs, obtained before TCRalphabeta/CD19-depleted stem cell transplant. The receptors shown here come from a boy aged 2 to 10 with acute lymphoblastic leukemia, due to receive a stem cell transplant.

Only a few counts were recorded for this clonotype. The chain has TRBV6-2 or TRBV6-3 and TRBJ2-1, with a possible D match to TRBD2 (6 bases). The V end was cut by 7 bases, the J end by 0 bases, with 22 bases between. CDR3 length: 18 amino acids. Germline lookup yields CDR1 MNHEY and CDR2 SVGEGT. The CDR3: CASTLRGTRGASYNEQFF. CDR3 nucleotide sequence: TGTGCCAGCACCCTAAGAGGGACTCGCGGAGCCTCCTACAATGAGCAGTTCTTC.

This clonotype came up many times. The chain recombines TRBV20-1 with TRBJ2-3, with D possibly matching TRBD1 (5 bases). V gave up 1 base and J gave up 1 base, with 9 bases separating them. CDR3 length: 14 amino acids. Germline loops: CDR1 DFQATT, CDR2 SNEGSKA (reference sequence). The CDR3 loop reads CSARVVGRTDTQYF. The CDR3 DNA is TGCAGTGCTAGAGTCGTGGGGCGCACAGATACGCAGTATTTT.

This clonotype was counted between two and nine times. The J gene is TRBJ2-3, the V gene TRBV27, with D perhaps TRBD2 (5 bases). The V gene's germline CDR1 is MNHEY and CDR2 SMNVEV (reference sequence). Deletions cut 7 bases from V and 0 bases from J, with 14 bases between. The length of the CDR3 is 15 residues. CDR3 in amino acids: CASTLRAVSTDTQYF. CDR3 nucleotide sequence: TGTGCCAGCACCCTCCGAGCGGTGAGCACAGATACGCAGTATTTT.

This clonotype was counted ten times or more. The chain links TRBV28 to TRBJ2-7; 8 nucleotides line up with TRBD1. Germline V gene data show CDR1 as MDHEN and CDR2 as SYDVKM. The CDR3 totals 15 residues. Trimming at V came to 8 bases and at J to 2 bases, leaving 11 bases not matched to a gene. CDR3 nucleotide sequence: TGTGCCAGCTTCTCCCGGGACAGGATGACCTACGAGCAGTACTTC. Its protein is CASFSRDRMTYEQYF.

This clonotype was found a few times. The chain employs TRBV2 and TRBJ1-4, with D hard to call. This CDR3 has 11 amino acids. Germline-derived CDR1 and CDR2 are SNHLY and FYNNEI. Trimming shortened V by 2 bases and J by 8 bases, and 3 bases separated the two germline ends. CDR3 sequence: CASSETEKLFF. The CDR3 DNA sequence: TGTGCCAGCAGTGAAACCGAAAAACTGTTTTTT.

The chain uses TRBV30 and TRBJ2-5; perhaps TRBD1 as D (6 bases). Trimming removed 4 bases from V and 9 bases from J, with 18 bases in between. Germline CDR1 is GTSNPN and CDR2 is SVGIG (reference sequence). The CDR3 runs 13 residues. This chain's CDR3 is CAWILPGTRAQYF. CDR3 bases: TGTGCCTGGATCCTTCCGGGGACAAGGGCCCAGTACTTC.

This clonotype was recorded many times. The chain couples TRBV28 to TRBJ2-7, with TRBD1 matching 11 bases. There are 14 residues in the CDR3. Germline-derived CDR1 and CDR2 are MDHEN and SYDVKM. The J segment lost 7 bases and the V segment lost 2 bases, leaving 4 bases of the junction unmatched. The CDR3 protein is CASSLADRGLEQYF. In DNA, the CDR3 is TGTGCCAGCAGTTTAGCGGACAGGGGGCTTGAGCAGTACTTC.